Included here is one TCR beta chain sequence, with context. Its specificity is not known. V lost 3 bases and J lost 5; bases outside the gene matches: 5. CDR1 is ENHRY, CDR2 SYGVKD, per germline. The CDR3 sequence is 14 residues long. This sample was taken from a study of shared clonotypes between healthy human individuals. General study points: Generation probabilities were higher for clonotypes shared across all four sorted-subset donors than for unshared ones.

Sequencing was performed with immunoSEQ multiplex PCR; in TCRdb, only in-frame clones are kept and a portion is missing. The table lists about 1 million clones, roughly 80% of them singletons. This sequence was found in a man aged 18 to 29 in good health. What was sequenced was memory CD4+ T cells sorted from blood. Subset defined: CD45RA-negative fraction. The chain couples TRBV10-3 to TRBJ2-5, with 8 nucleotides matching TRBD1. The CDR3 reads CAISDQGAGETQYF. The CDR3 coding sequence is TGTGCCATCAGTGATCAGGGGGCAGGGGAGACCCAGTACTTC.